This record looks at one TCR beta chain sequence and its context. The antigen remains unidentified. Assay: immunoSEQ multiplex PCR; the TCRdb copy retains only in-frame clones and omits some. There are tens of thousands of clones in the sample; roughly 95% occur only once, and approximately 3.4% lies in the top ten. This sample stems from a study of cytomegalovirus exposure and HLA in healthy donors. Study-wide results and caveats: The authors enumerated over 150 TCR beta chains as linked to cytomegalovirus.

The donors were in the roughly 110-subject validation cohort, distinct from the approximately 670-subject first cohort. Specimen: PBMCs. This TCR was sampled from a woman between 18 and 29 years old in good health and CMV-seropositive.

The chain's CDR3 is CASSLEGESTYEQYF. The CDR3 coding sequence is TGTGCCAGCAGTCTCGAGGGGGAGAGCACCTACGAGCAGTACTTC. V gene TRBV28 combines with J gene TRBJ2-7, with a tentative D call TRBD1 (6 bases). Germline V gene lookup returns CDR1 MDHEN and CDR2 SYDVKM. This CDR3 has 15 amino acids. V lost 5 bases to trimming and J lost 2 bases, with 16 bases between them.